This TCR beta chain was sequenced for a study of shared clonotypes between healthy human individuals. Trimming removed 3 bases from V and 6 bases from J; junction bases left unmatched: 7. CDR1 SGHDT and CDR2 YYEEEE come from the germline V gene. This CDR3 comprises 14 residues. Only in-frame clones appear in the TCRdb table, and some are missing; sequencing was by immunoSEQ multiplex PCR. The data hold millions of clones, with around 96% observed a single time. To note about this clone: Its antigen is currently unknown.

Study results and limitations: The authors expected sequencing depth to affect clonotype sharing among donors. When compared with the clonotypes that were shared by all four sorted-subset donors, the non-shared clonotypes turned out to have lower generation probabilities.

Terminally differentiated effector memory CD45RA+ cells were excluded by CCR7 positive selection of CD45RO-negative cells. Sequences were obtained from naive CD8+ T cells sorted from blood. This TCR was sampled from a man aged 18 to 35 in good health. The chain uses TRBV5-6 and TRBJ2-7, with TRBD1 matching 9 bases. CDR3: CASSWGTGLSEQYF. The CDR3 DNA reads TGTGCCAGCAGCTGGGGGACAGGGTTGTCCGAGCAGTACTTC.